This T cell receptor (beta chain) was captured by sequencing in a study of OX40 agonist ivuxolimab in advanced cancers. Whole-study results and caveats: Among T cells, CD8+ cells averaged more expanded clones than CD4+ cells.

The table lists this clone with a count of one. Its target is unknown. There are 14 residues in the CDR3. With 0 bases clipped from V and 5 bases from J, the junction kept 3 bases outside the gene matches. Looked up from germline, CDR1 is SGDLS and CDR2 is YYNGEE. Libraries were prepared by immunoSEQ multiplex PCR; TCRdb keeps only in-frame clonotypes and omits some of them. The sample has some 74,000 clones, around 90% seen once; the top ten hold about 0.35%. The chain uses TRBV9 and TRBJ2-5, with 8 bases aligning to TRBD1. The material sequenced was CD4+ or CD8+ T cells sorted from blood, taken in a trial of the OX40 agonist ivuxolimab. This clonotype was sampled from an adult with an advanced solid tumor such as melanoma, head and neck, liver or kidney cancer. In DNA form, the CDR3 reads TGTGCCAGCAGCGTAGGACAGGGGCCGGAGACCCAGTACTTC. Amino acids: CASSVGQGPETQYF. Variable domain in full (rest from reference TRBV9 and TRBJ2-5): DSGVTQTPKHLITATGQRVTLRCSPRSGDLSVYWYQQSLDQGLQFLIQYYNGEERAKGNILERFSAQQFPDLHSELNLSSLELGDSALYFCASSVGQGPETQYFGPGTRLLVL.